The text below deals with one TCR beta chain. The data derive from a study of blood T cell repertoires in COVID-19. Across the whole study: Acute and convalescent COVID-19 samples came from the United States, Italy and Spain. From T cells, B-cell-depleted T cells, or PBMCs came the material, which was cDNA or gDNA.

Per the original data handling: Estimation of nucleated cell counts relied on the amplification of reference gene primers. Using immunoSEQ multiplex PCR, the repertoire was profiled, and TCRdb retains in-frame clones only, with some absent. V and J calls and clone size follow that table, whereas D and trimming were derived from the DNA. The sample includes 340,000 or so clones, around 86% seen only once; the top ten take 1%. This CDR3 comprises 15 residues. Germline V lookup: CDR1 MDHEN, CDR2 SYDVKM. V lost 1 base and J lost 4, with 14 bases in between. The J gene is TRBJ2-7, the V gene TRBV28; D not certain. Sequenced: peripheral blood. The receptor was isolated from a man aged 45-65 years with active or convalescent COVID-19. Here the CDR3 reads CASSLSHTALYEQYF. The DNA for the CDR3 is TGTGCCAGCAGTTTATCCCATACCGCGCTTTACGAGCAGTACTTC.